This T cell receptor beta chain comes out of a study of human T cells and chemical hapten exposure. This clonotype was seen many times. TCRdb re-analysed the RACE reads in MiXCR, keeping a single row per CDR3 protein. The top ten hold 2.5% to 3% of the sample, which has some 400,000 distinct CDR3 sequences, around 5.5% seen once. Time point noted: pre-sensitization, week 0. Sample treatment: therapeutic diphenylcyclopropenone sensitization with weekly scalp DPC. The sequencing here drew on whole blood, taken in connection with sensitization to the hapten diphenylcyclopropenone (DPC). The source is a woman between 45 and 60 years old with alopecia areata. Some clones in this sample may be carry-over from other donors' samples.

In nucleotides, the CDR3 is TGTGCCAGCAGCATGACCGGGACAGCGAGCAATCAGCCCCAGCATTTT. Residues: CASSMTGTASNQPQHF. The chain carries TRBV7-8 and TRBJ1-5; 7 nucleotides agree with TRBD1. With V trimmed by 5 bases and J by 1 base, 8 bases remained unmatched. The CDR3 has 16 amino acids. CDR1 SGHVS and CDR2 FQNEAQ come from the germline V gene.